These 17 T cell receptor beta chains were all obtained from the same sample, sequenced in a study of human T cells and chemical hapten exposure (dated by TCRdb to the early 2020s). During library preparation, unique molecular identifiers were attached to individual cDNA molecules so that TCRs could be counted in a quantitative, reproducible way. TCRdb ran its own pipeline on the public reads, namely fastp trimming at Q25 and MiXCR clone calling, and kept in-frame beta chains. Every CDR3 protein is listed once, alongside the most common genes and DNA of its rows. A total of around 120,000 distinct CDR3 sequences appear in this sample, over 7.5% of them only once. The ten largest account for 1.2% to 1.5% of the sample. Total RNA was extracted from unfractionated whole blood that had been collected in Tempus Blood RNA tubes. The sequenced material came from whole blood. These receptors all come from a human donor in good health. Some clones in this sample may be carry-over from other donors' samples. Donor details come from another sample of the same person, matched by shared clones.

This clonotype was counted between two and nine times. The chain links TRBV29-1 to TRBJ2-2; 9 nucleotides align to TRBD1. This CDR3 region has 13 residues. Germline V gene data show CDR1 as SQVTM and CDR2 as ANQGSEA. The V segment lost 4 bases and the J segment 4 bases; nucleotides outside the gene matches: 1. CDR3 nucleotide sequence: TGCAGCGTTGGGGACAGGGCCACCGGGGAGCTGTTTTTT. Its translation: CSVGDRATGELFF.

This clonotype was observed a handful of times. This chain links TRBV7-9 with TRBJ1-1, with D hard to call. Germline-derived CDR1 and CDR2 are SEHNR and FQNEAQ (reference sequence). This CDR3 spans 14 amino acids. Trimming cost V 1 base and J 4 bases, with 10 bases left between them. The CDR3 is CASSLDLGVTEAFF. In nucleotides, the CDR3 is TGTGCCAGCAGCTTAGATCTTGGGGTCACTGAAGCTTTCTTT.

This clonotype occurred a few times. The chain has TRBV20-1 and TRBJ2-7, with 7 bases that match TRBD1. Germline CDR1 and CDR2: DFQATT and SNEGSKA (reference sequence). The V and J ends lost 5 bases and 4 bases, in that order; junction bases with no gene match: 14. This CDR3 region has 15 residues. The CDR3 loop is CSAQHPGQSIYEQYF. The CDR3 nucleotides read TGCAGTGCTCAACATCCGGGACAGAGCATTTACGAGCAGTACTTC.

V usage is TRBV9 and J usage is TRBJ1-3; D unresolved. Germline CDR1 and CDR2: SGDLS and YYNGEE. With 0 bases removed from V and 0 bases from J, the gap between germline ends came to 13 bases. This CDR3 has 17 amino acids. The chain's CDR3 is CASSVEGDGTSGNTIYF. The CDR3 DNA reads TGTGCCAGCAGCGTAGAGGGAGACGGAACCTCTGGAAACACCATATATTTT.

This chain connects TRBV11-2 to TRBJ2-1; D may match TRBD1 or TRBD2 (5 bases each). CDR1 and CDR2 from the germline V gene are SGHAT and FQNNGV. This CDR3 has 15 residues. Between the trimmed V and J ends, which lost 0 bases and 5 bases, there was a span of 11 bases. CDR3 nucleotide sequence: TGTGCCAGCAGCTTAGACTCCCTGGGACACAATGAGCAGTTCTTC. Encoded protein: CASSLDSLGHNEQFF.

The rearrangement joins TRBV9 to TRBJ1-4; D is undetermined. V lost 3 bases and J 6 bases, leaving 9 bases between the germline ends. In germline, CDR1 is SGDLS, CDR2 YYNGEE. The CDR3 spans 13 residues. The DNA for the CDR3 is TGTGCCAGCAGCGCCACAAAGGATGAAAAACTGTTTTTT. This sequence encodes CASSATKDEKLFF.

The V and J genes are TRBV12-3 or TRBV12-4 and TRBJ2-2; 7 bases are a match to TRBD1. With V trimmed by 3 bases and J by 5 bases, 6 bases remained unmatched. The CDR3 covers 15 residues. Written as DNA, the CDR3 is TGTGCCAGCAGTTTTGACAGGGCGTGGACCGGGGAGCTGTTTTTT. It specifies CASSFDRAWTGELFF.

This clonotype was seen only a few times. Here the CDR3 DNA reads TGTGCCAGCAGCCCTGGGGGGAGCAATCAGCCCCAGCATTTT. This translates into CASSPGGSNQPQHF. This chain connects TRBV3-1 to TRBJ1-5, with D possibly being TRBD1 (5 bases). V lost 4 bases and J 1 base, leaving 8 bases between the germline ends. Germline-derived CDR1 and CDR2 are LGHDT and YNNKEL (reference sequence). The CDR3 loop spans 14 amino acids.

The sample holds a few counts of this clonotype. The genes are TRBV7-2 and TRBJ2-2, with 9 bases matching TRBD2. The V gene end was trimmed by 6 bases and the J gene end by 7 bases; junction bases not matched to a gene: 6. This CDR3 has 14 residues. Germline V gives CDR1 SGHTA, CDR2 FQGNSA. The CDR3 loop is CASSQRGDNGELFF. The CDR3 coding sequence is TGTGCCAGCAGTCAGCGGGGGGATAACGGGGAGCTGTTTTTT. Full variable domain (remainder filled in from reference TRBV7-2 and TRBJ2-2): GAGVSQSPSNKVTEKGKDVELRCDPISGHTALYWYRQSLGQGLEFLIYFQGNSAPDKSGLPSDRFSAERTGGSVSTLTIQRTQQEDSAVYLCASSQRGDNGELFFGEGSRLTVL.

The gene calls are TRBV11-1 and TRBJ2-2, with D perhaps matching TRBD2 (7 bases). The CDR3 covers 15 residues. Between the trimmed V and J ends, which lost 7 bases and 4 bases, there was a span of 16 bases. Germline V gene data show CDR1 as SGHAT and CDR2 as FQDESV (reference sequence). The CDR3 coding sequence is TGTGCCAGCATGCTCACGGGGGGCCCCACCGGGGAGCTGTTTTTT. Translation: CASMLTGGPTGELFF.

This clonotype has just a few counts. The chain joins TRBV3-1 to TRBJ2-1; a weak D match, TRBD1 (6 bases). V was clipped by 0 bases and J by 5 bases, with 11 bases between them. Germline assignment: CDR1 LGHDT and CDR2 YNNKEL (reference sequence). The CDR3 consists of 15 residues. CDR3 in DNA: TGTGCCAGCAGCCAAGATCAGGGGCGGCACAATGAGCAGTTCTTC. It specifies CASSQDQGRHNEQFF.

J is TRBJ1-2 and V is TRBV27; no reliable D call. The V end lost 5 bases, the J end lost 9 bases, and 16 bases lay between the germline ends. Germline loops: CDR1 MNHEY, CDR2 SMNVEV (reference sequence). CDR3 length: 13 amino acids. For the CDR3, the DNA is TGTGCCAGCAGTCCTACTGAGGCGTATAGCTACACCTTC. It translates to CASSPTEAYSYTF.

This clonotype has more than one count but fewer than ten. This chain uses TRBV12-3 or TRBV12-4 with TRBJ1-6, with D tentatively TRBD1 (6 bases). This CDR3 spans 14 amino acids. Trimming left V 3 bases short and J 9 bases short, with 12 bases between. The DNA for the CDR3 is TGTGCCAGCAGTTTTGGGACAAGTTTTTCACCCCTCCACTTT. As protein: CASSFGTSFSPLHF.

This clonotype was detected ten times or more. The chain employs TRBV27 and TRBJ1-5, with D unclear. The V gene's germline CDR1 is MNHEY and CDR2 SMNVEV (reference sequence). V shed 5 bases and J shed 3 bases, with 14 bases lying between them. The CDR3 runs to 15 residues. The DNA for the CDR3 is TGTGCCAGCAGTCCAAGCGGTGATTACAATCAGCCCCAGCATTTT. This sequence encodes CASSPSGDYNQPQHF.

This clonotype was detected only a few times. The J gene is TRBJ2-5, the V gene TRBV13; 7 nucleotides align to TRBD2. This CDR3 region has 15 residues. The junction had 5 bases not matched to a gene; V was cut back by 3 bases and J by 1 base. In germline, CDR1 is PRHDT, CDR2 FYEKMQ (reference sequence). CDR3 region: CASSLSGATQETQYF. DNA of the CDR3: TGTGCCAGCAGCTTGAGCGGGGCCACCCAAGAGACCCAGTACTTC.

The chain links TRBV29-1 to TRBJ2-3; D could derive from TRBD1 or TRBD2 (5 bases each). Trimming took off 1 base at V and 2 bases at J, with 19 bases between the two ends. Germline CDR1 and CDR2: SQVTM and ANQGSEA. This CDR3 spans 17 amino acids. The CDR3 sequence: CSVEGKGTTAITDTQYF. As DNA, the CDR3 is TGCAGCGTTGAAGGCAAAGGGACCACTGCGATCACAGATACGCAGTATTTT.

Ten or more counts support this clonotype. DNA of the CDR3: TGTGCCAGCAGTTCCCCACGGGAGACCCAGTACTTC. It encodes CASSSPRETQYF. The chain is built from TRBV12-3 or TRBV12-4 and TRBJ2-5; no clear D. There are 12 residues in the CDR3. V was pared by 4 bases and J by 5 bases, with 8 bases between.